These 15 T cell receptor beta chains originate from one sample sequenced in a study of early T cells in non-severe SARS-CoV-2 infection. From the 5' RACE reads, TCRdb called clonotypes with MiXCR, one entry per CDR3 protein. The data show more than 55,000 distinct CDR3 sequences, under 15% seen once. The sequenced sample was whole blood. These receptors were taken from an adult who was a healthcare worker with PCR-confirmed SARS-CoV-2 infection or an uninfected control (not recorded which).

Ten or more counts support this clonotype. The chain uses TRBV29-1 and TRBJ2-7; D is possibly TRBD2 (5 bases). The V gene lost 4 bases and the J gene lost 7 bases, with 11 bases spanning the gap. The CDR3 covers 11 residues. Germline values: CDR1 SQVTM, CDR2 ANQGSEA. The CDR3 protein is CSVVRGQEQYF. The CDR3 coding sequence is TGCAGCGTTGTACGGGGTCAGGAGCAGTACTTC.

This clonotype was observed many times. The chain couples TRBV18 to TRBJ2-7; tentative D call: TRBD1 (6 bases). The germline CDR1 and CDR2 sequences are KGHSH and LQKENI. This CDR3 has 14 amino acids. V gave up 0 bases and J gave up 1 base, with 7 bases separating them. CDR3 nucleotides: TGTGCCAGCTCACCACCTGGACAGTCCTACGAGCAGTACTTC. Its protein is CASSPPGQSYEQYF.

The table lists this clonotype with many counts. The chain carries TRBV12-3 or TRBV12-4 and TRBJ2-3; D remains unclear. This CDR3 comprises 15 residues. Between the trimmed V and J ends, which lost 3 bases and 1 base, there was a span of 11 bases. The CDR3 spells CASSFQLGGTDTQYF. The CDR3 nucleotides are TGTGCCAGCAGTTTCCAATTGGGCGGCACAGATACGCAGTATTTT.

The gene calls are TRBV9 and TRBJ2-5; D is ambiguous. Germline CDR1 SGDLS, CDR2 YYNGEE. V dropped 0 bases and J dropped 0 bases, with 6 bases sitting between them. The CDR3 is made up of 14 amino acids. CDR3 in DNA: TGTGCCAGCAGCGTAGGCCGGAACCAAGAGACCCAGTACTTC. This gives the protein CASSVGRNQETQYF.

In its sample, this clonotype was seen many times. The chain is built from TRBV5-1 and TRBJ2-7; D is undetermined. This CDR3 contains 15 residues. Per germline, CDR1 SGHRS and CDR2 YFSETQ. V shed 4 bases and J shed 0 bases, with 14 bases lying between them. The CDR3 sequence: CASSGSEVSSYEQYF. In DNA, the CDR3 is TGCGCCAGCAGCGGATCAGAGGTGAGCTCCTACGAGCAGTACTTC.

In this sample, this clonotype turned up many times. The chain combines TRBV29-1 with TRBJ2-5; D is possibly TRBD2 (5 bases). The V end was cut by 6 bases, the J end by 3 bases, with 14 bases between. The germline V gene has CDR1 SQVTM and CDR2 ANQGSEA. This CDR3 has 13 amino acids. The CDR3 nucleotides read TGCAGCGTCCGAGGGAACAGTAAAGAGACCCAGTACTTC. It encodes CSVRGNSKETQYF.

This clonotype was recorded many times. The chain employs TRBV29-1 and TRBJ2-3; no reliable D call. V lost 6 bases, J lost 2 bases, and 9 bases lay in between. The CDR3 is made up of 12 amino acids. Germline V gives CDR1 SQVTM, CDR2 ANQGSEA. This CDR3 reads CSVLSYTDTQYF. The CDR3 DNA is TGCAGCGTCCTTAGCTACACAGATACGCAGTATTTT.

Ten or more counts support this clonotype. The chain uses TRBV6-2 or TRBV6-3 and TRBJ2-7; TRBD1 might be the D (5 bases). This CDR3 has 17 amino acids. Trimming cost V 0 bases and J 1 base, with 16 bases left between them. CDR1 is MNHEY and CDR2 is SVGEGT in the germline V gene. In DNA form, the CDR3 reads TGTGCCAGCAGTTACTCGAATCCCTCAAAGGGGTCCTACGAGCAGTACTTC. Its protein is CASSYSNPSKGSYEQYF.

The table lists this clonotype with many counts. The rearrangement uses TRBV12-3 or TRBV12-4 and TRBJ2-3; D is unresolved. There are 14 residues in the CDR3. With 6 bases removed from V and 0 bases from J, the gap between germline ends came to 10 bases. The DNA for the CDR3 is TGTGCCAGCAGCCGAGGACCGAGCACAGATACGCAGTATTTT. Its protein product is CASSRGPSTDTQYF.

Many counts were recorded for this clonotype. V usage is TRBV5-1 and J usage is TRBJ2-3; D not resolved. Trimming removed 2 bases at V and 3 bases at J, with 7 bases between. The CDR3 consists of 13 residues. CDR1 SGHRS and CDR2 YFSETQ come from the germline V gene. The CDR3 protein is CASSLVPTDTQYF. Written as DNA, the CDR3 is TGCGCCAGCAGCTTAGTTCCTACAGATACGCAGTATTTT. The entire variable domain, with the rest obtained from reference TRBV5-1 and TRBJ2-3, is as follows: KAGVTQTPRYLIKTRGQQVTLSCSPISGHRSVSWYQQTPGQGLQFLFEYFSETQRNKGNFPGRFSGRQFSNSRSEMNVSTLELGDSALYLCASSLVPTDTQYFGPGTRLTVL.

This clonotype has ten or more counts. The chain combines TRBV12-3 or TRBV12-4 with TRBJ2-2; D unresolved. Trimming left V 6 bases short and J 2 bases short, with 13 bases between. The CDR3 totals 15 residues. CDR3 loop: CASRLRAANTGELFF. The CDR3 DNA sequence: TGTGCCAGCAGGCTCCGGGCCGCCAACACCGGGGAGCTGTTTTTT.

This clonotype has at least ten counts. The chain employs TRBV29-1 and TRBJ1-1; D is unresolved. Germline lookup yields CDR1 SQVTM and CDR2 ANQGSEA. CDR3 length equals 13 residues. V lost 7 bases to trimming and J lost 0 bases, with 12 bases between them. The DNA of the CDR3 is TGCAGCGCAAAGGACCTAATGAACACTGAAGCTTTCTTT. Translation: CSAKDLMNTEAFF.

This clonotype was counted many times. This chain links TRBV6-1 with TRBJ2-6; D uncertain. The V and J ends lost 2 bases and 0 bases respectively, with 5 bases between them. The CDR3 spans 15 residues. Germline CDR1 reads MNHNS; CDR2 reads SASEGT. CDR3 DNA: TGTGCCAGCAGTGAAACGAGCTCTGGGGCCAACGTCCTGACTTTC. Translation: CASSETSSGANVLTF.

The chain uses TRBV11-2 and TRBJ1-1, with 9 bases matching TRBD1. Germline values: CDR1 SGHAT, CDR2 FQNNGV. V gave up 4 bases and J gave up 4 bases; unmatched junction bases: 4. CDR3 length: 14 amino acids. This CDR3 is CASSSGQGTTEAFF. The CDR3 DNA is TGTGCCAGCAGCTCCGGACAGGGGACCACTGAAGCTTTCTTT. Full variable domain (missing parts from reference TRBV11-2 and TRBJ1-1): EAGVAQSPRYKIIEKRQSVAFWCNPISGHATLYWYQQILGQGPKLLIQFQNNGVVDDSQLPKDRFSAERLKGVDSTLKIQPAKLEDSAVYLCASSSGQGTTEAFFGQGTRLTVV.

The gene calls are TRBV5-4 and TRBJ1-2; no clear D gene. Germline CDR1 SGHNT, CDR2 YYREEE (reference sequence). The V end lost 0 bases, the J end lost 4 bases, and 13 bases lay between the germline ends. The CDR3 spans 15 residues. The CDR3 nucleotides read TGTGCCAGCAGCTTGGAACGCGGTCCGTCCTATGGCTACACCTTC. This sequence encodes CASSLERGPSYGYTF.